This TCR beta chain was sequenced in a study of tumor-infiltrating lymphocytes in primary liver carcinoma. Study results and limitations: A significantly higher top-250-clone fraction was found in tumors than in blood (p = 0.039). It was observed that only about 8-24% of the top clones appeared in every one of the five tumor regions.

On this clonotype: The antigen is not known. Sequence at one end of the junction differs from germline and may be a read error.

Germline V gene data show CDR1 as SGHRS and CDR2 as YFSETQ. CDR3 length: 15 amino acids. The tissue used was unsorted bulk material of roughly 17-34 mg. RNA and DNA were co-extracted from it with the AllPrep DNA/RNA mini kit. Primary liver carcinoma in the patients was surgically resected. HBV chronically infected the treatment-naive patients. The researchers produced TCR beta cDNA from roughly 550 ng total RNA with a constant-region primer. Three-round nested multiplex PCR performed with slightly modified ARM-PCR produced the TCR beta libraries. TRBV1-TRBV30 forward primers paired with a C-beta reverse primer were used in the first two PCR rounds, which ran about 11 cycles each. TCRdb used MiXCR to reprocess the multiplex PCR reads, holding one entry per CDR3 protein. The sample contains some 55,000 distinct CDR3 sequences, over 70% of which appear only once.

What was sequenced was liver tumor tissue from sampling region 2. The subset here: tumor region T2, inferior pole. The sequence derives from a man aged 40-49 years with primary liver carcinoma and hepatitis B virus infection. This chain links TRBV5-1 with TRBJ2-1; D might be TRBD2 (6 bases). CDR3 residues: CASGLEAGNYNEQFF. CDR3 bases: TGCGCCAGCGGCTTGGAGGCGGGGAACTACAATGAGCAGTTCTTC.